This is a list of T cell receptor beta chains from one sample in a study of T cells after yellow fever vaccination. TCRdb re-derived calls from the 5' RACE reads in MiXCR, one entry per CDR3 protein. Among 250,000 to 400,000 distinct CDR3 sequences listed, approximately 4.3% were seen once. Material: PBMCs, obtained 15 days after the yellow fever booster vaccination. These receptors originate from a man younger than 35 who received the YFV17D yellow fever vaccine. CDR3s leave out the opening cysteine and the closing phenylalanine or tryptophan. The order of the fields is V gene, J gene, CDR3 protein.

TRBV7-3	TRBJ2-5	ASSRAPAAAGETQY
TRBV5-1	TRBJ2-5	ASSLQGGETQY
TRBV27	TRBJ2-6	ASSRSASGANVLT
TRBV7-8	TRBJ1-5	ASSLGRENQPQH
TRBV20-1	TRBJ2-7	SARGGQGKTYEQY
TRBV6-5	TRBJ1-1	ASSGQGAGDTEAF
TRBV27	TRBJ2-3	ASSFLGGTDTQY
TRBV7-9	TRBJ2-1	ASSLRRVLDNEQF
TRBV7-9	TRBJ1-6	ASSLAVGISPLH
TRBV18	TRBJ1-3	ASSPPTGTIY
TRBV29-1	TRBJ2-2	SVDGARGSTGELF
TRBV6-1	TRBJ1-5	ASSERGRQPQH
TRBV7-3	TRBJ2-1	ASSPGLAGGHDEQF
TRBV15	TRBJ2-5	ATSRQTGVIKETQY
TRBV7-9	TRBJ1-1	ASSLSGANEFTEAF
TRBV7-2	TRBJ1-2	ASSLVAGDGYT
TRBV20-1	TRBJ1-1	SARSGGFAEAF
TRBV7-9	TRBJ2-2	ASRDRNTGELF
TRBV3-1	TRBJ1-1	ASSQTRLGGTEAF
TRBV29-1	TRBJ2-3	SVATGITDTQY
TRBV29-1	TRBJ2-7	SVGRDSYEQY
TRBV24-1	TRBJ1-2	ATSDGDGYT
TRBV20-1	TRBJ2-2	SARDTSGGFSGGELF
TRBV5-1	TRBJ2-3	ASSLVAEHSTDTQY
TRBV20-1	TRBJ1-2	SASTDRRGGYT
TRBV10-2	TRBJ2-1	ASTTTFGSYNEQF
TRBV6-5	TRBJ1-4	ASSPRPNEKLF
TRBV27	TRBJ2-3	ASSLYSGGPSDTQY
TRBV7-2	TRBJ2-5	ASSMTGVWETQY
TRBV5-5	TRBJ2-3	ASSSTGSTDTQY
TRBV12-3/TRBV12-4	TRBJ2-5	ASSLQDKYQETQY
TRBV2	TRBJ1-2	ASSAGIIGYT
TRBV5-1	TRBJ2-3	ASSLASGATDTQY
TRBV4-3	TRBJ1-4	ASSPRTGNEKLF
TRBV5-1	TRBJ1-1	ASRRAGGQDTEAF